The clone carrying this TCR beta chain was seen a few times. The antigen is unknown. This specimen comes from a study of T cell repertoires in cytomegalovirus infection. The wider study: Evidence of both CMV infection and a matching HLA type came from public TCR beta signatures.

TCRdb reprocessed the reads with MiXCR, giving one entry per CDR3 protein. This table holds around 300,000 distinct CDR3 sequences, around 9.5% found once. The CDR3 is 18 amino acids. V lost 0 bases, J lost 5 bases, and 13 bases stayed unmatched. Germline CDR1 reads SGHRS; CDR2 reads YFSETQ. The study, taken as a whole, reports: Cumulative public TCR beta family frequency identified CMV carriers with the relevant HLA. Predominance within the ex vivo response was attributable to HLA-C-restricted CMV-specific TCR beta clonotypes.

The specimen sequenced was PBMCs. The V and J genes are TRBV5-1 and TRBJ2-3, with 9 bases identical to TRBD2. This TCR was recovered from a human donor in good health (CMV status not recorded). Some clones in this sample may be carry-over from other donors' samples. CDR3 residues: CASSLGVKRGVQGDTQYF. The DNA of the CDR3 is TGCGCCAGCAGCTTGGGCGTGAAGCGGGGGGTCCAAGGAGATACGCAGTATTTT.